This T cell receptor beta chain was identified in a study of somatic mutations in cytotoxic T cells in rheumatoid arthritis. By positive magnetic bead selection, CD4+ and CD8+ cells were isolated, and their purity was checked by flow cytometry. Study results and limitations: Unlike healthy controls, rheumatoid arthritis patients had CD8+ clonality that increased with age. Each of about an eighth of the 65 patients had a largest CD8+ clone that made up more than 20% of CD8+ cells. Antigens targeted by the expanded CD8+ clones were unknown.

With regard to this clone: What it binds is unknown.

Libraries were prepared by immunoSEQ multiplex PCR; TCRdb keeps only in-frame clonotypes and omits some of them. The sample lists under 15,000 clones, over 65% seen once, with around 10% in the top ten. CDR1 and CDR2 from the germline V gene are SGHRS and YFSETQ. CDR3 length: 14 residues. The germline V and J ends were trimmed by 0 bases and 5 bases, with 12 bases remaining between them. The receptor comes from a woman between 40 and 50 years old in good health. This chain joins TRBV5-1 and TRBJ2-7; D might be TRBD2 (6 bases). The sequencing input was CD8+ T cells sorted from blood. The CDR3 reads CASSLDRGGDEQYF. The CDR3 DNA follows: TGCGCCAGCAGCTTGGATAGGGGAGGTGACGAGCAGTACTTC.